The 31 T cell receptor beta chains below were found in one sample sequenced in a study of blood T cell repertoires in COVID-19. TCRdb's table, derived via immunoSEQ multiplex PCR, lists solely in-frame clones and lacks some. The repertoire holds around 170,000 clones, with just under 80% as singletons. Sequencing was performed on peripheral blood. Receptor source: a man aged 70-80 years with active or convalescent COVID-19.

The genes are TRBV3-1 (or the pseudogene TRBV3-2) and TRBJ2-3; the match to TRBD2 covers 8 bases. Per germline, CDR1 LGHDT and CDR2 YNNKEL (reference sequence). The CDR3 runs to 15 residues. Trimming at V came to 4 bases and at J to 6 bases, leaving 9 bases not matched to a gene. The CDR3 DNA follows: TGTGCCAGCAGCCCCCAAGCGGGGGTCCCCGATACGCAGTATTTT. Protein sequence: CASSPQAGVPDTQYF.

The chain recombines TRBV20-1 with TRBJ2-7, with 15 bases matching TRBD2. The CDR3 consists of 15 residues. Looked up from germline, CDR1 is DFQATT and CDR2 is SNEGSKA (reference sequence). V lost 3 bases, J lost 4 bases, and 4 bases stayed unmatched. Here the CDR3 reads CSASDGTSGGYEQYF. The CDR3 nucleotides read TGCAGTGCTAGTGATGGGACTAGCGGGGGGTACGAGCAGTACTTC.

The chain carries TRBV5-4 and TRBJ2-2; 14 bases map to TRBD2. Germline V lookup: CDR1 SGHNT, CDR2 YYREEE (reference sequence). The CDR3 is 17 residues long. V lost 5 bases, J lost 4 bases, and 7 bases stayed unmatched. The CDR3 DNA reads as TGTGCCAGCAGACCGGGACTAGCGGGAGACGGCACCGGGGAGCTGTTTTTT. Its translation: CASRPGLAGDGTGELFF.

The V call is TRBV6-5, the J call TRBJ2-1; D not resolved. The CDR3 is made up of 13 amino acids. The V gene's germline CDR1 is MNHEY and CDR2 SVGAGI. V gave up 7 bases and J gave up 4 bases, with 11 bases separating them. The CDR3 region is CASTFFQYNEQFF. CDR3 coding DNA: TGTGCCAGCACTTTCTTTCAGTACAATGAGCAGTTCTTC.

V usage is TRBV5-1 and J usage is TRBJ2-7, with TRBD2 as a possible D gene (5 bases). The V gene's germline CDR1 is SGHRS and CDR2 YFSETQ. The CDR3 is 14 amino acids. V lost 5 bases to trimming and J lost 3 bases, with 15 bases between them. For the CDR3, the DNA is TGCGCCAGCAGGTTCCGGGTCGGGATCTACGAGCAGTACTTC. Translated, it gives CASRFRVGIYEQYF.

The chain uses TRBV4-1 and TRBJ1-1; TRBD1 matches at 8 bases. Germline CDR1 and CDR2: MGHRA and YSYEKL. The CDR3 runs to 14 residues. Trimming cost V 1 base and J 3 bases; bases outside gene matches: 1. CDR3 loop: CASSQGGQDTEAFF. CDR3 sequence (DNA): TGCGCCAGCAGCCAAGGGGGACAGGACACTGAAGCTTTCTTT.

The genes are TRBV19 and TRBJ1-1, with D possibly being TRBD1 (6 bases). The germline V gene encodes CDR1 LNHDA and CDR2 SQIVND (reference sequence). This CDR3 comprises 14 residues. V was trimmed by 0 bases and J by 3 bases, leaving 8 bases between them. The CDR3 region has the DNA TGTGCCAGTAGTATAGACAGGGGCCACACTGAAGCTTTCTTT. Translation: CASSIDRGHTEAFF.

V gene TRBV7-2 combines with J gene TRBJ1-2; 9 positions match TRBD1. Unmatched junction bases numbered 6, after V lost 5 bases and J lost 2 bases. The CDR3 spans 15 residues. CDR1 and CDR2 (germline): SGHTA, FQGNSA. The CDR3 bases are TGTGCCAGCAGCCAGAACAGGGGGCGAAACTATGGCTACACCTTC. Amino acids: CASSQNRGRNYGYTF.

The V gene is TRBV28, the J gene TRBJ1-2, with D possibly TRBD1 on 6 matching bases. Germline V lookup: CDR1 MDHEN, CDR2 SYDVKM. The CDR3 contains 12 residues. V was pared by 8 bases and J by 3 bases, with 10 bases between. This CDR3 reads CASGSGDYGYTF. The CDR3, as DNA: TGTGCCAGCGGGTCAGGGGACTATGGCTACACCTTC.

The rearrangement uses TRBV7-2 and TRBJ2-5; possible D gene TRBD2, 6 bases. Germline V gene lookup returns CDR1 SGHTA and CDR2 FQGNSA. The germline V and J ends were trimmed by 2 bases and 4 bases, with 17 bases remaining between them. This CDR3 contains 16 residues. CDR3 bases: TGTGCCAGCAGCTTAATGTCCAGCGACGGGGGAGAGACCCAGTACTTC. This gives the protein CASSLMSSDGGETQYF.

V and J are TRBV5-1 and TRBJ2-1; TRBD2 might be the D (5 bases). The CDR3 spans 13 residues. V shed 1 base and J shed 5 bases, with 7 bases lying between them. In germline, CDR1 is SGHRS, CDR2 YFSETQ. CDR3 in DNA: TGCGCCAGCAGCTTGCGGGGTAACAATGAGCAGTTCTTC. Encoded protein: CASSLRGNNEQFF.

V is TRBV7-3 and J is TRBJ2-2; a weak D match, TRBD1 (5 bases). V lost 1 base and J lost 5, with 5 bases in between. Germline V gives CDR1 SGHTA, CDR2 FQGTGA. The CDR3 covers 13 residues. Written as DNA, the CDR3 is TGTGCCAGCAGCTTAAGGACAACCGGGGAGCTGTTTTTT. Amino acids: CASSLRTTGELFF.

This clone appeared a single time. The chain is built from TRBV19 and TRBJ1-5, with TRBD1 matching 10 bases. J was trimmed by 3 bases and V by 7 bases; bases with no gene match: 12. CDR3 size: 17 residues. Germline V gene lookup returns CDR1 LNHDA and CDR2 SQIVND (reference sequence). Here the CDR3 reads CASISPGQGDSNQPQHF. For the CDR3, the DNA is TGTGCCAGTATCTCCCCTGGACAGGGGGACTCCAATCAGCCCCAGCATTTT.

The chain uses TRBV3-1 (or the pseudogene TRBV3-2) and TRBJ2-3; D is perhaps TRBD2 (5 bases). Germline CDR1 and CDR2: LGHDT and YNNKEL (reference sequence). This CDR3 has 13 amino acids. V was clipped by 8 bases and J by 6 bases, with 15 bases between them. The CDR3 DNA follows: TGTGCCAGCGAGGGCCCGGGTGGCGATACGCAGTATTTT. It codes for CASEGPGGDTQYF.

The chain combines TRBV30 with TRBJ1-2, with a weak D call TRBD1 (5 bases). Germline values: CDR1 GTSNPN, CDR2 SVGIG (reference sequence). Trimming took 2 bases from V and 8 from J, leaving 15 bases between them. This CDR3 region has 13 residues. CDR3 protein: CAWSYNGGDGYTF. DNA of the CDR3: TGTGCCTGGAGTTATAATGGGGGGGACGGCTACACCTTC.

V usage is TRBV24-1 and J usage is TRBJ2-5; D unclear. This CDR3 region has 17 residues. Germline assignment: CDR1 KGHDR and CDR2 SFDVKD. The germline V and J ends were trimmed by 3 bases and 5 bases, with 21 bases remaining between them. CDR3 sequence reads: CATSDQSPSRLRETQYF. The CDR3 DNA follows: TGTGCCACCAGTGATCAGTCCCCCTCCAGGCTCCGCGAGACCCAGTACTTC.

The rearrangement uses TRBV5-1 and TRBJ2-1; 8 bases agree with TRBD2. With 2 bases clipped from V and 5 bases from J, the junction kept 9 bases outside the gene matches. This CDR3 contains 16 residues. The germline V gene encodes CDR1 SGHRS and CDR2 YFSETQ. CDR3 bases: TGCGCCAGCAGCTTTATGGTACTAGCGGCCAACAATGAGCAGTTCTTC. It encodes CASSFMVLAANNEQFF.

The chain is built from TRBV11-2 and TRBJ2-7, with no clear D. Germline V lookup: CDR1 SGHAT, CDR2 FQNNGV. The CDR3 sequence is 15 residues long. Trimming removed 4 bases from V and 2 bases from J, with 15 bases in between. The CDR3 is CASSSDPRLPYEQYF. CDR3 nucleotides: TGTGCCAGCAGCTCCGACCCGAGACTCCCCTACGAGCAGTACTTC. Full variable domain (remainder filled in from reference TRBV11-2 and TRBJ2-7): EAGVAQSPRYKIIEKRQSVAFWCNPISGHATLYWYQQILGQGPKLLIQFQNNGVVDDSQLPKDRFSAERLKGVDSTLKIQPAKLEDSAVYLCASSSDPRLPYEQYFGPGTRLTVT.

The V call is TRBV30, the J call TRBJ2-1; no clear D gene. Germline loops: CDR1 GTSNPN, CDR2 SVGIG (reference sequence). The CDR3 consists of 12 residues. V was shortened by 0 bases and J by 6 bases, with 6 bases between the two germline ends. CDR3 region: CAWSVSFNEQFF. CDR3 DNA sequence: TGTGCCTGGAGTGTGAGTTTCAATGAGCAGTTCTTC. Supplemented by reference TRBV30 and TRBJ2-1, the full variable domain reads SQTIHQWPATLVQPVGSPLSLECTVEGTSNPNLYWYRQAAGRGLQLLFYSVGIGQISSEVPQNLSASRPQDRQFILSSKKLLLSDSGFYLCAWSVSFNEQFFGPGTRLTVL.

The sample holds a few counts of this clone. This chain uses TRBV4-1 with TRBJ1-1; D is unresolved. The germline V gene encodes CDR1 MGHRA and CDR2 YSYEKL. This CDR3 spans 15 amino acids. Deletions cut 3 bases from V and 6 bases from J, with 17 bases between. The CDR3 sequence is CASSHIGRRSPEAFF. CDR3 nucleotides: TGCGCCAGCAGCCACATAGGGAGGAGGAGCCCTGAAGCTTTCTTT.

The chain recombines TRBV27 with TRBJ2-3, with a weak D call TRBD2 (7 bases). The germline CDR1 and CDR2 sequences are MNHEY and SMNVEV (reference sequence). The CDR3 has 17 amino acids. Trimming removed 5 bases at V and 2 bases at J, with 20 bases between. CDR3 bases: TGTGCCAGCAGTACCCCCGGGGGGCGCAGCCTCACAGATACGCAGTATTTT. It encodes CASSTPGGRSLTDTQYF.

The CDR3: CAWESVGQGATDTQYF. Here the CDR3 DNA reads TGTGCCTGGGAATCCGTCGGACAGGGGGCAACAGATACGCAGTATTTT. This sequence joins TRBV30 and TRBJ2-3; 11 bases are shared with TRBD1. Germline-derived CDR1 and CDR2 are GTSNPN and SVGIG (reference sequence). After removal of 5 bases from V and 3 bases from J, the junction contained 10 bases not matched to a gene. This CDR3 region has 16 residues.

This chain uses TRBV13 with TRBJ2-7; 7 bases match TRBD2. This CDR3 is 15 amino acids long. J gave up 0 bases and V 2 bases, and 4 bases lay outside the gene matches. CDR1 and CDR2 from the germline V gene are PRHDT and FYEKMQ (reference sequence). CDR3 DNA: TGTGCCAGCAGCTTATTAGGCGGGAGCTCCTACGAGCAGTACTTC. Protein: CASSLLGGSSYEQYF.

V is TRBV27 and J is TRBJ2-1, with TRBD1 as a possible D gene (6 bases). The CDR3 spans 15 residues. Per germline, CDR1 MNHEY and CDR2 SMNVEV (reference sequence). V lost 4 bases to trimming and J lost 8 bases, with 18 bases between them. CDR3 nucleotides: TGTGCCAGCAGTTCCCCCGACAGGCCCTGGGATGAGCAGTTCTTC. The encoded protein is CASSSPDRPWDEQFF.

This clone was seen just once. This chain uses TRBV29-1 with TRBJ1-5; D call uncertain. Deletions cut 5 bases from V and 5 bases from J, with 16 bases between. Germline assignment: CDR1 SQVTM and CDR2 ANQGSEA. The CDR3 is 14 residues long. CDR3 amino acids: CSVTDGGVDQPQHF. The DNA for the CDR3 is TGCAGCGTTACCGATGGAGGAGTAGATCAGCCCCAGCATTTT.

This chain uses TRBV7-9 with TRBJ2-1; TRBD2 agrees at 7 bases. J gave up 12 bases and V 3 bases, and 5 bases lay outside the gene matches. Germline V gene data show CDR1 as SEHNR and CDR2 as FQNEAQ (reference sequence). The CDR3 is made up of 12 amino acids. The CDR3 reads CASSFAGEGQFF. The CDR3 nucleotides read TGTGCCAGCAGCTTCGCGGGGGAGGGGCAGTTCTTC.

CDR3: CASSFLRGQGEDNEQFF. CDR3 nucleotide sequence: TGTGCCAGCAGCTTCTTACGGGGGCAGGGGGAAGACAATGAGCAGTTCTTC. V and J are TRBV7-8 and TRBJ2-1; D is possibly TRBD1 (7 bases). In germline, CDR1 is SGHVS, CDR2 FQNEAQ. Trimming shortened V by 3 bases and J by 5 bases, and 20 bases separated the two germline ends. The CDR3 consists of 17 residues.

The genes are TRBV27 and TRBJ2-3; 8 positions agree with TRBD1. The CDR3 runs 13 residues. V lost 8 bases, J lost 6 bases, and 7 bases stayed unmatched. Germline assignment: CDR1 MNHEY and CDR2 SMNVEV (reference sequence). CDR3 DNA: TGTGCCAGCCGGACAGGGCTAAAGGATACGCAGTATTTT. It encodes CASRTGLKDTQYF.

The genes are TRBV7-2 and TRBJ1-4; 9 nucleotides agree with TRBD1. J gave up 4 bases and V 5 bases, and 11 bases lay outside the gene matches. Germline CDR1 reads SGHTA; CDR2 reads FQGNSA. CDR3 length: 17 amino acids. In DNA, the CDR3 is TGTGCCAGCAGCCTAACCGGGACAGGGAACGGTAATGAAAAACTGTTTTTT. Its translation: CASSLTGTGNGNEKLFF. Based on the CDR3 plus reference TRBV7-2 and TRBJ1-4, the full variable domain is GAGVSQSPSNKVTEKGKDVELRCDPISGHTALYWYRQSLGQGLEFLIYFQGNSAPDKSGLPSDRFSAERTGGSVSTLTIQRTQQEDSAVYLCASSLTGTGNGNEKLFFGSGTQLSVL.

The J gene is TRBJ1-3, the V gene TRBV9; D call uncertain. The CDR3 loop spans 12 amino acids. V lost 6 bases and J 4 bases, leaving 8 bases between the germline ends. Looked up from germline, CDR1 is SGDLS and CDR2 is YYNGEE. CDR3 nucleotide sequence: TGTGCCAGCATAAAATCGGGAAACACCATATATTTT. Its translation is CASIKSGNTIYF.

This chain links TRBV9 with TRBJ1-1; 7 bases are a match to TRBD1. CDR3 length: 15 residues. From germline, CDR1 is SGDLS and CDR2 YYNGEE. V lost 2 bases and J lost 1; bases outside the gene matches: 5. The chain's CDR3 is CASSVGQDRNTEAFF. The CDR3 nucleotides are TGTGCCAGCAGCGTCGGACAGGATAGGAACACTGAAGCTTTCTTT.